Listed below are T cell receptor beta chains from one sample, sequenced in a study of control samples from healthy donors and cancer patients. Using immunoSEQ multiplex PCR, the repertoire was profiled, and TCRdb retains in-frame clones only, with some absent. The data hold about 35,000 clones, with 93% observed a single time. The source material was PBMCs. These receptors all come from a man aged 35-49 years with colorectal cancer. CDR3s include the opening cysteine and the closing phenylalanine or tryptophan. The order of the fields is clone size, J gene, D gene, V gene, CDR3 protein, CDR3 DNA. D genes are given only for firm matches. Size tells how often a clone was seen (once, few, many) or the class of an expanded clone, and some rows leave it out.

NA TRBJ2-2 TRBD2 TRBV2 CASSITSGDTGELFF TGTGCCAGCAGCATAACTAGCGGGGATACCGGGGAGCTGTTTTTT
NA TRBJ2-5 NA TRBV7-9 CASSVSGHQETQYF TGTGCCAGCAGCGTCAGTGGACACCAAGAGACCCAGTACTTC
NA TRBJ2-5 NA TRBV13 CASSGSIEETQYF TGTGCCAGCAGCGGGTCAATCGAAGAGACCCAGTACTTC
NA TRBJ1-3 TRBD1 TRBV4-1 CASSQFGDRILSGNTIYF TGCGCCAGCAGCCAGTTTGGGGACAGGATTCTCTCTGGAAACACCATATATTTT
NA TRBJ1-3 NA TRBV6-5 CASTLQSSGNTIYF TGTGCCAGCACCCTCCAGAGCTCTGGAAACACCATATATTTT
NA TRBJ2-3 TRBD2 TRBV18 CASSPGLAGSSTDTQYF TGTGCCAGCTCACCGGGACTAGCGGGTTCTAGCACAGATACGCAGTATTTT
NA TRBJ2-3 NA TRBV5-4 CASSRPGSPDTQYF TGTGCCAGCAGCCGGCCGGGGAGTCCAGATACGCAGTATTTT
NA TRBJ2-3 TRBD2 TRBV5-1 CASTRGGDLRDTQYF TGCGCCAGCACCCGGGGGGGGGATCTGCGGGATACGCAGTATTTT
NA TRBJ2-5 NA TRBV5-6 CASSLGSLQETQYF TGTGCCAGCAGCTTGGGGTCCTTACAAGAGACCCAGTACTTC
NA TRBJ1-2 NA TRBV6-5 CASTFRLSDYGYTF TGTGCCAGCACCTTCAGGTTGTCAGACTATGGCTACACCTTC
once TRBJ1-5 TRBD1 TRBV10-2 CASRVKQGDNQPQHF TGCGCCAGCAGAGTTAAACAGGGGGACAATCAGCCCCAGCATTTT
NA TRBJ2-7 NA TRBV29-1 CSATVGKQYEQYF TGCAGCGCCACGGTGGGGAAGCAATACGAGCAGTACTTC
NA TRBJ1-1 NA TRBV27 CASSLDPQGRTEAFF TGTGCCAGCAGTTTAGACCCCCAGGGTCGCACTGAAGCTTTCTTT
NA TRBJ2-5 TRBD2 TRBV6-5 CASSSKRGGQETQYF TGTGCCAGCAGTTCTAAGCGGGGAGGTCAGGAGACCCAGTACTTC
NA TRBJ1-1 NA TRBV12-3/TRBV12-4 CASSLGDNTEAFF TGTGCCAGCAGTTTAGGAGATAACACTGAAGCTTTCTTT
NA TRBJ1-4 NA TRBV25-1 CASSKGAGLFF TGTGCCAGCAGTAAAGGGGCAGGACTGTTTTTT
NA TRBJ1-2 NA TRBV12-3/TRBV12-4 CASSTPPGYTF TGTGCCAGCAGTACTCCACCTGGGTACACCTTC
NA TRBJ1-2 TRBD1 TRBV5-1 CASSSPVPGQANYGYTF TGCGCCAGCAGCTCCCCAGTACCGGGACAGGCGAACTATGGCTACACCTTC
NA TRBJ1-6 NA TRBV7-3 CASTDLDSPYSPLHF TGTGCCAGCACCGACCTAGACAGTCCCTACTCACCCCTCCACTTT
NA TRBJ2-5 TRBD1 TRBV2 CASSALGQGGETQYF TGTGCCAGCAGTGCCCTGGGACAGGGTGGGGAGACCCAGTACTTC
NA TRBJ2-2 NA TRBV9 CASSADGGRTTGELFF TGTGCCAGCAGCGCCGATGGGGGGCGGACCACCGGGGAGCTGTTTTTT
NA TRBJ2-3 NA TRBV5-5 CASSDVPRGNTQYF TGTGCCAGCAGCGACGTCCCGAGGGGCAATACGCAGTATTTT
NA TRBJ1-2 TRBD1 TRBV7-3 CASSLLGGAEGYTF TGTGCCAGCAGCTTGCTAGGGGGCGCGGAGGGCTACACCTTC
NA TRBJ1-3 NA TRBV9 CASSPDSSGNTIYF TGTGCCAGCAGCCCGGACAGCTCTGGAAACACCATATATTTT
NA TRBJ1-2 NA TRBV11-2 CASSLVGGARGYTF TGTGCCAGCAGCTTAGTAGGGGGGGCGCGTGGCTACACCTTC
NA TRBJ1-3 NA TRBV5-1 CASSLNGNTIYF TGCGCCAGCAGCTTGAATGGAAACACCATATATTTT
NA TRBJ2-3 TRBD1 TRBV5-1 CASSPGQGRPDTQYF TGCGCCAGCAGCCCTGGACAGGGGCGCCCAGATACGCAGTATTTT
NA TRBJ2-6 NA TRBV6-5 CASSLEGANVLTF TGTGCCAGCAGTTTAGAGGGGGCCAACGTCCTGACTTTC
once TRBJ2-7 NA TRBV21-1 CARNIRGRKNSYEQYF TGTGCCAGAAATATAAGGGGCAGGAAAAACTCCTACGAGCAGTACTTC
NA TRBJ2-5 NA TRBV3-1/TRBV3-2 CASSQDLDRETQYF TGTGCCAGCAGCCAAGATTTAGATCGGGAGACCCAGTACTTC
NA TRBJ2-3 TRBD2 TRBV9 CASSIQGTSGFTDTQYF TGTGCCAGCAGCATACAAGGGACTAGCGGATTCACAGATACGCAGTATTTT
once TRBJ1-1 NA TRBV12-3/TRBV12-4 CASSLRGGTEAFF TGTGCCAGCAGTTTGAGGGGTGGCACTGAAGCTTTCTTT
NA TRBJ1-6 TRBD1 TRBV5-4 CASSPGTGNYSPLHF TGTGCCAGCAGCCCGGGGACAGGGAACTACTCACCCCTCCACTTT
NA TRBJ2-5 TRBD2 TRBV3-1/TRBV3-2 CASTSNSGGPRTQYF TGTGCCAGCACCTCAAATAGCGGGGGCCCTCGGACCCAGTACTTC
NA TRBJ2-5 TRBD2 TRBV4-2 CASSPLASGGGQTQYF TGTGCCAGCAGCCCCCTCGCTAGCGGGGGGGGGCAGACCCAGTACTTC
NA TRBJ2-1 TRBD1 TRBV5-1 CASKSGTGDYNEQFF TGCGCCAGCAAATCCGGGACAGGGGACTACAATGAGCAGTTCTTC
NA TRBJ2-7 TRBD2 TRBV18 CASSTMRLTSGGVFEQYF TGTGCCAGCTCGACCATGCGCCTGACTAGCGGGGGCGTTTTCGAGCAGTACTTC
NA TRBJ2-2 NA TRBV20-1 CSASRVAAGELFF TGCAGTGCTAGTCGAGTCGCGGCCGGGGAGCTGTTTTTT
NA TRBJ2-7 NA TRBV13 CASSLLGGEQYF TGTGCCAGCAGCTTGCTTGGGGGCGAGCAGTACTTC
NA TRBJ1-2 TRBD1 TRBV4-1 CASSQHTTGTGLSGGYTF TGCGCCAGCAGCCAACATACGACCGGGACAGGGCTTTCGGGTGGCTACACCTTC
NA TRBJ1-2 NA TRBV7-3 CASSLTSGDYGYTF TGTGCCAGCAGCTTAACGTCGGGGGACTATGGCTACACCTTC
NA TRBJ2-3 TRBD2 TRBV12-5 CASGLVTLAGGKSTDTQYF TGTGCTAGTGGTTTGGTAACGCTAGCGGGGGGGAAGAGCACAGATACGCAGTATTTT
NA TRBJ2-3 NA TRBV19 CASSGGDSTDTQYF TGTGCCAGTAGCGGGGGAGACAGCACAGATACGCAGTATTTT
NA TRBJ1-6 TRBD1 TRBV11-1 CASSLEDRGPSPLHF TGTGCCAGCAGCTTAGAAGACAGGGGGCCTTCACCCCTCCACTTT
NA TRBJ1-6 TRBD1 TRBV10-2 CASSDLRGQYNSPLHF TGCGCCAGCAGTGACTTGAGGGGGCAATATAATTCACCCCTCCACTTT
once TRBJ2-3 NA TRBV5-1 CASSGPASSTDTQYF TGCGCCAGCAGCGGGCCAGCGAGTAGCACAGATACGCAGTATTTT
NA TRBJ1-3 TRBD1 TRBV6-5 CASSQRGLSGNTIYF TGTGCCAGCAGTCAAAGGGGGCTCTCTGGAAACACCATATATTTT
NA TRBJ1-5 TRBD1 TRBV7-8 CASSSGTGGQPQHF TGTGCCAGCAGCTCCGGGACAGGAGGACAGCCCCAGCATTTT
NA TRBJ1-6 NA TRBV4-2 CASSHEDRIDSPLHF TGTGCCAGCAGCCATGAGGACAGAATCGACTCACCCCTCCACTTT
NA TRBJ1-2 NA TRBV9 CASSVAFSVRDGHYGYTF TGTGCCAGCAGCGTAGCTTTTTCGGTTAGGGACGGCCACTATGGCTACACCTTC
NA TRBJ2-1 TRBD2 TRBV7-9 CASSLGGGSRRDEQFF TGTGCCAGCAGCTTAGGGGGGGGAAGCCGCCGGGATGAGCAGTTCTTC
NA TRBJ2-2 NA TRBV9 CASGPWSNTGELFF TGTGCCAGCGGCCCGTGGTCGAACACCGGGGAGCTGTTTTTT
NA TRBJ2-7 TRBD1 TRBV5-1 CASSPRTGGYEQYF TGCGCCAGCAGCCCACGGACAGGGGGCTACGAGCAGTACTTC
NA TRBJ1-4 NA TRBV18 CASSRSTGQNEKLFF TGTGCCAGCTCACGATCGACAGGACAAAATGAAAAACTGTTTTTT
NA TRBJ1-3 NA TRBV29-1 CSVVGSGNTIYF TGCAGCGTTGTGGGTAGTGGAAACACCATATATTTT
NA TRBJ1-2 NA TRBV7-9 CASSQRGTGGTNYGYTF TGTGCCAGCAGCCAGCGTGGGACTGGGGGCACTAACTATGGCTACACCTTC
NA TRBJ1-1 NA TRBV21-1 CASSPNTGPSTEAFF TGTGCCAGCAGCCCGAACACAGGGCCGTCCACTGAAGCTTTCTTT
NA TRBJ1-1 TRBD1 TRBV16 CASSLDRGRNTEAFF TGTGCCAGCAGCCTAGACAGGGGGAGGAACACTGAAGCTTTCTTT
NA TRBJ2-1 NA TRBV5-1 CASSFTIGQYNEQFF TGCGCCAGCAGCTTCACAATTGGACAGTACAATGAGCAGTTCTTC
NA TRBJ1-6 NA TRBV11-2 CASSLGSYNSPLHF TGTGCCAGCAGCTTGGGCTCCTATAATTCACCCCTCCACTTT